This T cell receptor (beta chain) was found in a study of blood T cell repertoires in COVID-19. Study in general: Samples representing acute and convalescent COVID-19 were sourced from the United States, Italy and Spain. PBMCs, B-cell-depleted T cells, or T cells provided the cDNA or gDNA that made up the material.

This CDR3 is built from 14 residues. The germline V gene encodes CDR1 SQVTM and CDR2 ANQGSEA. V lost 5 bases, J lost 0 bases, and 6 bases stayed unmatched. Original handling: From reference gene primer amplification, estimates of nucleated cell counts were derived. The repertoire was sequenced with immunoSEQ multiplex PCR; TCRdb's copy has only in-frame clones and lacks some. V and J calls plus clone size are reproduced from that table; the DNA served to infer D and trimming. The table has 150,000 to 180,000 clones, 80% to 90% seen once; the top ten hold more than 14%. Sequenced: peripheral blood. The chain carries TRBV29-1 and TRBJ1-2; 7 nucleotides match TRBD1. The TCR comes from a woman between 40 and 55 years old with acute or convalescent COVID-19. CDR3 DNA: TGCAGCGTTATCCAACAGGGGACTAACTATGGCTACACCTTC. It is translated as CSVIQQGTNYGYTF.